These 9 T cell receptor beta chains originate from one sample sequenced in a study of beta chain features in type 1 diabetes. No antigen has been identified for these receptors. Expressed TCRB transcripts were sequenced because the isolated RNA had all been reverse transcribed beforehand. Only in-frame clones appear in the TCRdb table, and some are missing; sequencing was by immunoSEQ multiplex PCR. The profile shows some 280,000 clones, 13% to 15% of them singletons. The study's findings and limits: Patients with Type 1 diabetes showed moderately but significantly shorter TCRB CDR3s in all four CD4+ subsets.

Sequenced input: naive CD4+ T cells from blood. These receptors were collected from a man aged 25 to 45 with type 1 diabetes.

In regard to this clone: At the DNA level, this CDR3 is encoded by other sequences in the same sample as well. V gene TRBV7-2 combines with J gene TRBJ2-7; D uncertain. Trimming removed 5 bases from V and 3 bases from J, with 8 bases in between. Germline CDR1 SGHTA, CDR2 FQGNSA. This CDR3 is 12 amino acids long. This chain's CDR3 is CASSLSSYEQYF. The DNA for the CDR3 is TGTGCCAGCAGCCTCTCTAGCTACGAGCAGTACTTC.

The chain employs TRBV4-1 and TRBJ2-6; 11 bases fit TRBD1. Germline assignment: CDR1 MGHRA and CDR2 YSYEKL. The length of the CDR3 is 17 residues. Unmatched junction bases numbered 3, after V lost 4 bases and J lost 1 base. CDR3 sequence: CASSRGQGASGANVLTF. Written as DNA, the CDR3 is TGCGCCAGCAGCCGTGGACAGGGGGCATCTGGGGCCAACGTCCTGACTTTC.

The chain is built from TRBV18 and TRBJ2-7, with TRBD2 as a possible D gene (6 bases). This CDR3 has 13 residues. The V and J ends lost 5 bases and 4 bases respectively, with 12 bases between them. Germline V gene lookup returns CDR1 KGHSH and CDR2 LQKENI. In nucleotides, the CDR3 is TGTGCCAGCTCAAAGGCCGGGGGTTACGAGCAGTACTTC. Its protein is CASSKAGGYEQYF.

The CDR3 here is CASSALGTSGYNEQFF. The CDR3, as DNA: TGTGCCAGCAGTGCTTTGGGGACTAGCGGATACAATGAGCAGTTCTTC. J is TRBJ2-1 and V is TRBV28; 11 nucleotides align to TRBD2. The trim removed 5 bases at V and 4 bases at J, leaving 7 bases unmatched. This CDR3 has 16 amino acids. Looked up from germline, CDR1 is MDHEN and CDR2 is SYDVKM. The full variable domain, rest sourced from reference TRBV28 and TRBJ2-1, is DVKVTQSSRYLVKRTGEKVFLECVQDMDHENMFWYRQDPGLGLRLIYFSYDVKMKEKGDIPEGYSVSREKKERFSLILESASTNQTSMYLCASSALGTSGYNEQFFGPGTRLTVL.

This clone was seen more than once but under ten times. The V call is TRBV10-3, the J call TRBJ1-1, with D possibly matching TRBD1 (6 bases). CDR1 and CDR2 from the germline V gene are ENHRY and SYGVKD. Trimming left V 0 bases short and J 5 bases short, with 10 bases between. CDR3 length: 14 residues. The CDR3: CAISESTRGTEAFF. The CDR3 bases are TGTGCCATCAGTGAGTCGACCAGGGGAACTGAAGCTTTCTTT.

J is TRBJ2-1 and V is TRBV28; tentative D call: TRBD2 (7 bases). The germline V and J ends were trimmed by 7 bases and 6 bases, with 16 bases remaining between them. The CDR3 runs to 14 residues. Germline loops: CDR1 MDHEN, CDR2 SYDVKM. This CDR3 is CASITGGGSNEQFF. The CDR3 nucleotides read TGTGCCAGCATCACCGGGGGCGGGAGCAATGAGCAGTTCTTC.

The CDR3 DNA follows: TGTGCCAGCTCACTCCACAGGGGAGAGGACGAGCAGTACTTC. This encodes CASSLHRGEDEQYF. V and J are TRBV18 and TRBJ2-7; 7 bases match TRBD1. This CDR3 has 14 amino acids. The germline V gene has CDR1 KGHSH and CDR2 LQKENI. The ends lost 4 bases at V and 5 bases at J; junction bases unmatched: 8.

This clone was picked up a small number of times. The rearrangement links TRBV7-6 to TRBJ2-3, with TRBD2 matching over 9 bases. The length of the CDR3 is 15 residues. Germline V gives CDR1 SGHVS, CDR2 FNYEAQ. V shed 1 base and J 4 bases; nucleotides not matched to a gene: 3. The CDR3 region has the DNA TGTGCCAGCAGCTTAGTAGCGGGAGCCCCAGATACGCAGTATTTT. It codes for CASSLVAGAPDTQYF.

This clone was counted between two and nine times. The rearrangement joins TRBV15 to TRBJ2-7, with D tentatively TRBD1 (5 bases). The length of the CDR3 is 15 residues. Trimming cost V 0 bases and J 5 bases, with 14 bases left between them. In germline, CDR1 is LNHNV, CDR2 YYDKDF (reference sequence). DNA of the CDR3: TGTGCCACCAGCAGAGATAGTGTCAGGGCTCACGAGCAGTACTTC. It encodes CATSRDSVRAHEQYF.